A single sample gave rise to the 18 T cell receptor beta chains below, sequenced in a study of blood T cell repertoires in COVID-19. Clones were sequenced by immunoSEQ multiplex PCR, and TCRdb holds only the in-frame ones, with some missing. The sample shows roughly 150,000 clones, roughly nine tenths of them seen only once. Sequences were obtained from peripheral blood. The receptors here all came from a woman aged 70-85 years with acute or convalescent COVID-19.

The V and J genes are TRBV2 and TRBJ1-5, with a tentative D call TRBD1 (5 bases). Germline-derived CDR1 and CDR2 are SNHLY and FYNNEI. The CDR3 is made up of 15 amino acids. V lost 1 base and J lost 4, with 11 bases in between. CDR3: CASSEGAGRNQPQHF. For the CDR3, the DNA is TGTGCCAGCAGTGAAGGGGCAGGGAGGAATCAGCCCCAGCATTTT.

The V and J genes are TRBV27 and TRBJ2-4, with 10 bases lining up with TRBD1. Germline V CDR1 and CDR2: MNHEY, SMNVEV (reference sequence). The CDR3 runs to 16 residues. V lost 4 bases and J lost 0; bases outside the gene matches: 3. Here the CDR3 reads CASSSDRGLAKNIQYF. In nucleotides, the CDR3 is TGTGCCAGCAGTTCCGACAGGGGGCTAGCCAAAAACATTCAGTACTTC.

The rearrangement uses TRBV2 and TRBJ1-1, with TRBD1 matching 10 bases. Per the germline V gene, CDR1 is SNHLY and CDR2 is FYNNEI. There are 14 residues in the CDR3. Germline trimming cut 5 bases from V and 1 base from J; bases unmatched to any gene: 1. The DNA of the CDR3 is TGTGCCAGCAGTTGGACAGGGGGGAACACTGAAGCTTTCTTT. It is translated as CASSWTGGNTEAFF.

V is TRBV29-1 and J is TRBJ2-7; 7 bases are a match to TRBD1. The V gene end was trimmed by 7 bases and the J gene end by 3 bases; junction bases not matched to a gene: 6. This CDR3 has 12 amino acids. The germline V gene encodes CDR1 SQVTM and CDR2 ANQGSEA. The CDR3 spells CSAEGAGYEQYF. The CDR3 nucleotides are TGCAGCGCTGAGGGGGCAGGCTACGAGCAGTACTTC.

The chain uses TRBV29-1 and TRBJ2-3; D perhaps matches TRBD1 (5 bases). Germline-derived CDR1 and CDR2 are SQVTM and ANQGSEA. V was pared by 6 bases and J by 0 bases, with 7 bases between. This CDR3 has 12 amino acids. The CDR3 DNA reads TGCAGCGTAGACAGCAGCACAGATACGCAGTATTTT. It encodes CSVDSSTDTQYF.

This chain connects TRBV4-2 to TRBJ1-2, with 8 bases lining up with TRBD1. The ends lost 0 bases at V and 10 bases at J; junction bases unmatched: 7. The CDR3 covers 14 residues. Germline values: CDR1 LGHNA, CDR2 YNFKEQ. CDR3 coding DNA: TGTGCCAGCAGCCAAGATATCCAGGGGGCCTTCTACACCTTC. Translation: CASSQDIQGAFYTF.

The rearrangement joins TRBV5-1 to TRBJ1-5, with TRBD1 matching 12 bases. CDR3 length: 15 amino acids. Trimming cost V 4 bases and J 7 bases; bases outside gene matches: 6. Per germline, CDR1 SGHRS and CDR2 YFSETQ. The CDR3 region is CASSPGQGALQPQHF. The CDR3 DNA follows: TGCGCCAGCAGCCCGGGACAGGGGGCTTTGCAGCCCCAGCATTTT.

The chain carries TRBV7-3 and TRBJ2-6, with 8 positions matching TRBD1. Germline V CDR1 and CDR2: SGHTA, FQGTGA. CDR3 length equals 17 residues. The junction had 8 bases not matched to a gene; V was cut back by 7 bases and J by 0 bases. The CDR3 loop reads CASIQGAPFSGANVLTF. The CDR3 coding sequence is TGTGCCAGCATTCAGGGGGCTCCCTTCTCTGGGGCCAACGTCCTGACTTTC.

The chain is built from TRBV5-1 and TRBJ2-5, with a tentative D call TRBD2 (6 bases). The CDR3 length is 17 residues. Germline V lookup: CDR1 SGHRS, CDR2 YFSETQ. Trimming pared 0 bases from V and 2 bases from J, leaving 17 bases between. CDR3 coding DNA: TGCGCCAGCAGCTTGGAGGTGGGGGGTCGGCAGCAAGAGACCCAGTACTTC. This codes for CASSLEVGGRQQETQYF.

The rearrangement links TRBV2 to TRBJ1-2; 10 bases map to TRBD1. The J segment lost 7 bases and the V segment lost 11 bases, leaving 10 bases of the junction unmatched. The CDR3 consists of 13 residues. Germline V gives CDR1 SNHLY, CDR2 FYNNEI. The CDR3 DNA sequence: TGTGCCGGGACCCCCCGGACAGGGGGTGGCTACACCTTC. The encoded protein is CAGTPRTGGGYTF.

The chain is built from TRBV7-2 and TRBJ2-2; 15 nucleotides match TRBD2. The CDR3 has 17 residues. Germline CDR1 SGHTA, CDR2 FQGNSA. Germline trimming cut 5 bases from V and 6 bases from J; bases unmatched to any gene: 7. CDR3 in amino acids: CASSPPGLAGGSGELFF. The CDR3 DNA reads as TGTGCCAGCAGCCCGCCGGGACTAGCGGGAGGATCCGGGGAGCTGTTTTTT.

The chain joins TRBV7-8 to TRBJ1-4; tentatively, D is TRBD1 (6 bases). The ends were cut back, 5 bases at V and 0 bases at J, with 19 bases in the middle. This CDR3 is built from 18 residues. Germline V gene lookup returns CDR1 SGHVS and CDR2 FQNEAQ. The CDR3, as DNA: TGTGCCAGCAGCCATATCACGGGGGGCCTAGCAACTAATGAAAAACTGTTTTTT. Amino acid sequence: CASSHITGGLATNEKLFF.

CDR3 DNA sequence: TGCGCCAGCAGCCAACCACAGGGGCCCAGCTCTGGAAACACCATATATTTT. It yields the protein CASSQPQGPSSGNTIYF. The J gene is TRBJ1-3, the V gene TRBV4-3, with 7 bases that match TRBD1. This CDR3 has 17 residues. V shed 2 bases, J shed 0 bases, and the junction held 7 bases outside the gene matches. CDR1 is LGHNA, CDR2 YSLEER, per germline.

V is TRBV30 and J is TRBJ1-6; tentative D call: TRBD1 (5 bases). Germline values: CDR1 GTSNPN, CDR2 SVGIG (reference sequence). The CDR3 has 13 residues. V was cut by 2 bases and J by 7 bases, with 9 bases left in between. Here the CDR3 DNA reads TGTGCCTGGAGTTGGCAGGGAAATTCACCCCTCCACTTT. Protein product: CAWSWQGNSPLHF.

The gene calls are TRBV5-5 and TRBJ1-4; D is ambiguous. The germline V gene encodes CDR1 SGHKS and CDR2 YYEKEE (reference sequence). This CDR3 contains 17 residues. V was trimmed by 3 bases and J by 0 bases, leaving 15 bases between them. The CDR3 nucleotides read TGTGCCAGCAGCTCCTGGGCACAGCCCGCAACTAATGAAAAACTGTTTTTT. Translation gives CASSSWAQPATNEKLFF.

J is TRBJ1-5 and V is TRBV7-8; unclear D gene. The CDR3 is 14 residues long. The V gene lost 5 bases and the J gene lost 4 bases, with 12 bases spanning the gap. The germline V gene encodes CDR1 SGHVS and CDR2 FQNEAQ. CDR3 sequence (DNA): TGTGCCAGCAGCCTTGGACTGAGAAATCAGCCCCAGCATTTT. Its translation: CASSLGLRNQPQHF. The full variable domain, its missing parts supplied by reference TRBV7-8 and TRBJ1-5, is GAGVSQSPRYKVAKRGQDVALRCDPISGHVSLFWYQQALGQGPEFLTYFQNEAQLDKSGLPSDRFFAERPEGSVSTLKIQRTQQEDSAVYLCASSLGLRNQPQHFGDGTRLSIL.

This clone was seen more than once but under ten times. V is TRBV12-3 or TRBV12-4 and J is TRBJ2-7; D possibly corresponds to TRBD1 (5 bases). The CDR3 runs to 13 residues. With 6 bases removed from V and 7 bases from J, the gap between germline ends came to 16 bases. The CDR3 here is CASSPQGWGEQYF. The CDR3 DNA reads TGTGCCAGCAGCCCGCAGGGCTGGGGTGAGCAGTACTTC.

The J gene is TRBJ2-2, the V gene TRBV5-1, with 7 bases identical to TRBD1. This CDR3 region has 15 residues. The V and J ends lost 1 base and 6 bases, in that order; junction bases with no gene match: 6. CDR1 and CDR2 from the germline V gene are SGHRS and YFSETQ. CDR3 amino acids: CASSLRQGTAGELFF. The CDR3 DNA sequence: TGCGCCAGCAGCTTGCGACAGGGTACCGCCGGGGAGCTGTTTTTT. The whole variable domain, filled in from reference TRBV5-1 and TRBJ2-2, reads KAGVTQTPRYLIKTRGQQVTLSCSPISGHRSVSWYQQTPGQGLQFLFEYFSETQRNKGNFPGRFSGRQFSNSRSEMNVSTLELGDSALYLCASSLRQGTAGELFFGEGSRLTVL.